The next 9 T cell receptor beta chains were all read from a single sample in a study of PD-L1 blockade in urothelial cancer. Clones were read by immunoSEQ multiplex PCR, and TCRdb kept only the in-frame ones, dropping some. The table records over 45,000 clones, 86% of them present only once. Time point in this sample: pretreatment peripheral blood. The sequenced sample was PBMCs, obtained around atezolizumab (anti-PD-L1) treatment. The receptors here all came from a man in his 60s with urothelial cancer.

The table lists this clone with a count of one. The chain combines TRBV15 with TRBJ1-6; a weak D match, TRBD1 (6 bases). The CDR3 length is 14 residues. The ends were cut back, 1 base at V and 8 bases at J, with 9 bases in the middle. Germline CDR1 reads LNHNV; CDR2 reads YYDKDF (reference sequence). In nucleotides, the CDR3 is TGTGCCACCAGCAGAGGACCAGGGGATTCACCCCTCCACTTT. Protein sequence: CATSRGPGDSPLHF.

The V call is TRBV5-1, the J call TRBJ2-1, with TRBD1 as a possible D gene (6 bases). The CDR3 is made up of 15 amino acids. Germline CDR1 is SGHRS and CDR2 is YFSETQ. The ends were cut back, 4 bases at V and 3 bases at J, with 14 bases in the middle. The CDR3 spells CASSTSGTHYNEQFF. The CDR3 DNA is TGCGCCAGCAGCACTTCCGGGACACACTACAATGAGCAGTTCTTC.

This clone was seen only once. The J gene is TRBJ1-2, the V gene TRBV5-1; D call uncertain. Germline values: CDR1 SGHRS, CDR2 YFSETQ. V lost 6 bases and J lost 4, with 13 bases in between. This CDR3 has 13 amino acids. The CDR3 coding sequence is TGCGCCAGCACCCTGCTTGGTAGCTATGGCTACACCTTC. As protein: CASTLLGSYGYTF.

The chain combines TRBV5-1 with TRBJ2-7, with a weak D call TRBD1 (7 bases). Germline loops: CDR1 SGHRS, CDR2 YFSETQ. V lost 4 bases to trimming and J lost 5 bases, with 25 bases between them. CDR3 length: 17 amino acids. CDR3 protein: CASSPGAARGGGHEQYF. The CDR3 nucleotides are TGCGCCAGCAGCCCCGGAGCGGCCCGAGGAGGGGGCCACGAGCAGTACTTC.

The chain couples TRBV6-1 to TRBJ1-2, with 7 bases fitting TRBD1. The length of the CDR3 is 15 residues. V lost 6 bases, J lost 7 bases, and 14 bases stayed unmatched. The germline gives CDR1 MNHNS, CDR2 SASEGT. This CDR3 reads CASRSRKGAEAGYTF. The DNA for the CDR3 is TGTGCCAGCAGGTCCCGAAAGGGGGCCGAGGCTGGCTACACCTTC.

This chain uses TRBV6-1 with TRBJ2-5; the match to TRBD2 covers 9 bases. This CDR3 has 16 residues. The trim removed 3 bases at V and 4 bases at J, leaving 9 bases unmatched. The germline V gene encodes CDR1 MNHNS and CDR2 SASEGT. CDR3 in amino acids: CASSDEAGGMGETQYF. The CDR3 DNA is TGTGCCAGCAGTGATGAGGCGGGGGGGATGGGAGAGACCCAGTACTTC.

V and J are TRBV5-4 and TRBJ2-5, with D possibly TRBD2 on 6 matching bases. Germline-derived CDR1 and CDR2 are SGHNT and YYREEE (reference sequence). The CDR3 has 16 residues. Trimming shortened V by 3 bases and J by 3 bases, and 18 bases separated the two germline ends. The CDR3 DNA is TGTGCCAGCAGCTCGCCCCAGACCCGGAGGGAAGAGACCCAGTACTTC. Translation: CASSSPQTRREETQYF.

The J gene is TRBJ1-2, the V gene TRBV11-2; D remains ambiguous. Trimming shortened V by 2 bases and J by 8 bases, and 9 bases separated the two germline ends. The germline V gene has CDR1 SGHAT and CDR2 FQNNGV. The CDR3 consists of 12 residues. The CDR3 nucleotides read TGTGCCAGCAGCTTAAACGGGATCGGCTACACCTTC. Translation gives CASSLNGIGYTF.

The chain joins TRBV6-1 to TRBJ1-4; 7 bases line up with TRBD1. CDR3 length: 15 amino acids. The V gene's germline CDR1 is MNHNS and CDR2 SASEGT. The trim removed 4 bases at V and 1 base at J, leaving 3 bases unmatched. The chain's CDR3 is CASSVTGVTNEKLFF. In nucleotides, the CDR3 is TGTGCCAGCAGTGTAACAGGGGTAACTAATGAAAAACTGTTTTTT.